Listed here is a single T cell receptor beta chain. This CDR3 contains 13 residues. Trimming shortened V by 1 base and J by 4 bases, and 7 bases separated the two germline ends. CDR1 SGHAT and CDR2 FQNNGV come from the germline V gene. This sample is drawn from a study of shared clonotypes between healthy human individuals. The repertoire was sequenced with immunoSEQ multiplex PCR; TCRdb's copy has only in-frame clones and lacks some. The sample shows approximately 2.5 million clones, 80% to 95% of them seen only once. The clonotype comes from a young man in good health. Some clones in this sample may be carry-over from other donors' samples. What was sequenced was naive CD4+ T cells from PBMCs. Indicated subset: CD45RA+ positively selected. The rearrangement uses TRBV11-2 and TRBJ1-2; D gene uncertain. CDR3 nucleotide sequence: TGTGCCAGCAGCTTAGGCAGACTCTATGGCTACACCTTC. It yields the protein CASSLGRLYGYTF.